This TCR beta chain was retrieved from a study of cytomegalovirus exposure and HLA in healthy donors. Germline V gives CDR1 SGHDN, CDR2 FVKESK. The CDR3 loop spans 15 amino acids. With V trimmed by 1 base and J by 4 bases, 3 bases remained unmatched. The primer mix had 60 Vbeta and 13 Jbeta primers. The assay was immunoSEQ multiplex PCR, and TCRdb's table has in-frame clones only and misses some. The sample carries about 150,000 clones, about 80% recorded once. Only a few counts were recorded for this clone. The chain uses TRBV14 and TRBJ2-7; 11 positions match TRBD2. The sequence came from a young man in good health and CMV-seropositive. Sequenced input: PBMCs. The CDR3 DNA sequence: TGTGCCAGCAGCCAAGGGACTAGCGGGTGGTACGAGCAGTACTTC. This codes for CASSQGTSGWYEQYF.